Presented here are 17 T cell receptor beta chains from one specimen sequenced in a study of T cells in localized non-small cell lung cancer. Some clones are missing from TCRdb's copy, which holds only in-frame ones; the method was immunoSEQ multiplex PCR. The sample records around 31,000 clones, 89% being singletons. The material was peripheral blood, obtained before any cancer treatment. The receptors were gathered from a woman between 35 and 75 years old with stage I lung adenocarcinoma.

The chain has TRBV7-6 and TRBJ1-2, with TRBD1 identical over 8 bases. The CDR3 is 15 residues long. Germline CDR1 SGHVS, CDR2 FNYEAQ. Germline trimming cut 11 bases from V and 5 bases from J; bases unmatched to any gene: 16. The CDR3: CAVRQGSLDWYGYTF. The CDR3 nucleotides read TGTGCCGTTCGACAGGGGAGCCTAGATTGGTATGGCTACACCTTC.

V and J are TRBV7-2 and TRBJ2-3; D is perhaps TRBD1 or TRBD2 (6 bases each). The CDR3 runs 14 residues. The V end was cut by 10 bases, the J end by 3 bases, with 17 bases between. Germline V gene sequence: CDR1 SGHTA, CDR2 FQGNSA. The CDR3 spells CATSRGPETDTQYF. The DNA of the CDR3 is TGTGCCACCTCCCGGGGGCCGGAGACAGATACGCAGTATTTT.

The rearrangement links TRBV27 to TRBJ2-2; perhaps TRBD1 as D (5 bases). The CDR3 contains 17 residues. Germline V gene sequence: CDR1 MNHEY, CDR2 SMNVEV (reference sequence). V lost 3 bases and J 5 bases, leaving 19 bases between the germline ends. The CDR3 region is CASSLAEGISGTGELFF. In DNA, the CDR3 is TGTGCCAGCAGTTTGGCTGAAGGGATTTCAGGGACCGGGGAGCTGTTTTTT.

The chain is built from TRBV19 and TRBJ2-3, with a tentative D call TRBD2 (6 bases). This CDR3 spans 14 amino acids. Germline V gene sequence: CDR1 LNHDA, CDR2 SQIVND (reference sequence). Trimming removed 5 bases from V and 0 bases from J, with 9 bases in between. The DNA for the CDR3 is TGTGCCAGTAGTCTTAGCGGTAGCACAGATACGCAGTATTTT. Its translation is CASSLSGSTDTQYF.

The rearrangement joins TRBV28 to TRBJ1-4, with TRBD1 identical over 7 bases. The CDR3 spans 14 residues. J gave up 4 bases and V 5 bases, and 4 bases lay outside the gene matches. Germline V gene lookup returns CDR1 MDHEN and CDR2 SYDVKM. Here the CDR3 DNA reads TGTGCCAGCAGTAGCTACAGGGGTAATGAAAAACTGTTTTTT. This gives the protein CASSSYRGNEKLFF.

The chain's CDR3 is CASSYGGYGYTF. CDR3 DNA sequence: TGTGCCAGCAGTTACGGGGGGTATGGCTACACCTTC. The chain links TRBV6-5 to TRBJ1-2; TRBD1 is a possible D gene (5 bases). Between the trimmed V and J ends, which lost 2 bases and 5 bases, there was a span of 6 bases. CDR3 length equals 12 residues. CDR1 is MNHEY and CDR2 is SVGAGI in the germline V gene.

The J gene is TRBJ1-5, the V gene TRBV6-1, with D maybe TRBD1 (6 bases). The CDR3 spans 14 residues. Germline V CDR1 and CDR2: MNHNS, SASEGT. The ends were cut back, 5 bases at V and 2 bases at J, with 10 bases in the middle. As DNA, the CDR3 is TGTGCCAGCAGTAGGGCAGGGGGCAATCAGCCCCAGCATTTT. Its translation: CASSRAGGNQPQHF.

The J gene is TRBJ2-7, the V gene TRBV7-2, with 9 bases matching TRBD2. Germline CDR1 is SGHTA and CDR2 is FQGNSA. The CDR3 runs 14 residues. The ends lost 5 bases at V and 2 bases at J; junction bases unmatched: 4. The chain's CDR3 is CASSLSGGTYEQYF. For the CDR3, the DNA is TGTGCCAGCAGCCTTAGCGGGGGCACCTACGAGCAGTACTTC.

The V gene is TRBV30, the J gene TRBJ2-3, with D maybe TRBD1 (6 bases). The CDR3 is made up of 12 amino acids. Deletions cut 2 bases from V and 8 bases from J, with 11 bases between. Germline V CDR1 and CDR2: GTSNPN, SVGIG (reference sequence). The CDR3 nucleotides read TGTGCCTGGAGTACGACAGGTGTTACGCAGTATTTT. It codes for CAWSTTGVTQYF.

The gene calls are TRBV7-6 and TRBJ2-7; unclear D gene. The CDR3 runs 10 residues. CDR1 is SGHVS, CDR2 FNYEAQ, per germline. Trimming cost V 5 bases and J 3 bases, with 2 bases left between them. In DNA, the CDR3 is TGTGCCAGCAGCGGCTACGAGCAGTACTTC. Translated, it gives CASSGYEQYF.

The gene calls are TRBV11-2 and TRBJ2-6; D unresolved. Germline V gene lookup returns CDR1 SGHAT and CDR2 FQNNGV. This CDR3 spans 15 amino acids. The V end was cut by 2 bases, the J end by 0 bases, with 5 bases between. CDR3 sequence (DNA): TGTGCCAGCAGCTTAATCCTCTCTGGGGCCAACGTCCTGACTTTC. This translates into CASSLILSGANVLTF.

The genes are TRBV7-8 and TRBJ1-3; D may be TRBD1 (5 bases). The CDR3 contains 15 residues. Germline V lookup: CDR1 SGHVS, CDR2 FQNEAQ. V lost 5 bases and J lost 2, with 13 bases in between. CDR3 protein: CASSRAGGAGNTIYF. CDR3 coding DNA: TGTGCCAGCAGCCGGGCTGGGGGGGCTGGAAACACCATATATTTT.

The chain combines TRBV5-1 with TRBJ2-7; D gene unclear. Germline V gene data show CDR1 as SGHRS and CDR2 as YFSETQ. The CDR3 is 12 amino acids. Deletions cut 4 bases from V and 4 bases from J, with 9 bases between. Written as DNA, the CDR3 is TGCGCCAGCAGCAGTGAATTATACGAGCAGTACTTC. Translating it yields CASSSELYEQYF.

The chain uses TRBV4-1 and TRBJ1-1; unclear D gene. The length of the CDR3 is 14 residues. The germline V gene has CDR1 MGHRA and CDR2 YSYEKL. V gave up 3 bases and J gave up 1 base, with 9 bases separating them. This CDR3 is CASSHAYQNTEAFF. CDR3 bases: TGCGCCAGCAGCCATGCGTATCAGAACACTGAAGCTTTCTTT.

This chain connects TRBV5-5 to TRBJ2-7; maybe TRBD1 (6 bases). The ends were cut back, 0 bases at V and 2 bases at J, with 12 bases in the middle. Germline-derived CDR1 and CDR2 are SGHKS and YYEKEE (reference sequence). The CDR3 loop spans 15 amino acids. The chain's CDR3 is CASSLGGDTAYEQYF. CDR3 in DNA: TGTGCCAGCAGCTTGGGTGGGGACACCGCCTACGAGCAGTACTTC.

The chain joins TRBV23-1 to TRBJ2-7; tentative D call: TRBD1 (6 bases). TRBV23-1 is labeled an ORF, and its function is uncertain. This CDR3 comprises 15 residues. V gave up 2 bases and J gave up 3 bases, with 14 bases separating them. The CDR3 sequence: CASSQPGQPHYEQYF. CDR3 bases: TGCGCCAGCAGTCAACCGGGACAACCCCACTACGAGCAGTACTTC.

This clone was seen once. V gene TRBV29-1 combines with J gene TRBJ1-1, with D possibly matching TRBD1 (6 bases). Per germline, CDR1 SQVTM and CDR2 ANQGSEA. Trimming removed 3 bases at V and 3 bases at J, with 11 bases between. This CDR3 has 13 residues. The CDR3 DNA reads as TGCAGCGTTGAGGGGGGCTCGTACACTGAAGCTTTCTTT. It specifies CSVEGGSYTEAFF. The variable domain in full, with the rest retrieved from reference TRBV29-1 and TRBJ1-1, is SAVISQKPSRDICQRGTSLTIQCQVDSQVTMMFWYRQQPGQSLTLIATANQGSEATYESGFVIDKFPISRPNLTFSTLTVSNMSPEDSSIYLCSVEGGSYTEAFFGQGTRLTVV.